The source of this TCR beta chain is a study of shared clonotypes between healthy human individuals. For the study at large: The cohort had two women and three men, ages 18 to 49.

V lost 2 bases to trimming and J lost 7 bases, with 9 bases between them. In germline, CDR1 is MNHEY, CDR2 SVGAGI. The CDR3 contains 13 residues. The table came from immunoSEQ multiplex PCR; TCRdb's copy has only in-frame clones and leaves some out. This table has fewer than 1.6 million clones, approximately 98.5% appearing once. Sample: naive CD4+ T cells sorted from blood. The subset is: CD45RA+ positively selected. The TCR comes from a man aged 25 to 40 in good health. V usage is TRBV6-5 and J usage is TRBJ2-1, with unresolved D. DNA for the CDR3: TGTGCCAGCAGTTACACCTTCGGGAATGAGCAGTTCTTC. This sequence encodes CASSYTFGNEQFF.